This TCR beta chain was identified during a study of shared clonotypes between healthy human individuals. The run depth of the assay was deep. Sequencing used immunoSEQ multiplex PCR; TCRdb keeps in-frame clones, though not all of them. This table holds about 980,000 clones, more than 75% found once. CDR3 length equals 15 residues. Trimming pared 3 bases from V and 5 bases from J, leaving 13 bases between. Per germline, CDR1 KGHSH and CDR2 LQKENI. The chain is built from TRBV18 and TRBJ1-4; D gene uncertain. The clonotype originates from a man aged 18 to 29 in good health. The specimen sequenced was memory CD4+ T cells sorted from blood. Specified subset: CD45RA-negative fraction. The DNA for the CDR3 is TGTGCCAGCTCACCGAGACCGACAAGCAATGAAAAACTGTTTTTT. It encodes CASSPRPTSNEKLFF.